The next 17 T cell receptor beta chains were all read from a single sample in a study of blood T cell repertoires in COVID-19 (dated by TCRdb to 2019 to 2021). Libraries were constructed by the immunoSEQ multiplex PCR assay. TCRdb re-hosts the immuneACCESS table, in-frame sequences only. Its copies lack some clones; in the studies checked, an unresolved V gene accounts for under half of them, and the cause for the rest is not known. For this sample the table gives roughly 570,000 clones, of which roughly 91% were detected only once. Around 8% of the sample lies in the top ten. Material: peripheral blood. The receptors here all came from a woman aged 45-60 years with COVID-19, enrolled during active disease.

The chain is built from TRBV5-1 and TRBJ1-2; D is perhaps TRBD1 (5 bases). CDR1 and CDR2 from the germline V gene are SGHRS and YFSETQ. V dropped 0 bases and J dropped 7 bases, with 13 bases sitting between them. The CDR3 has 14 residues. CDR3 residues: CASSLGSAGGGYTF. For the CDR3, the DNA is TGCGCCAGCAGCTTGGGTTCCGCCGGGGGTGGCTACACCTTC.

CDR3 DNA sequence: TGTGCCAGCAGTGAAGCGGGGGCAGGACCCCCCTCCTACGAGCAGTACTTC. It encodes CASSEAGAGPPSYEQYF. The rearrangement links TRBV6-1 to TRBJ2-7; weak D call: TRBD1 (6 bases). The CDR3 runs to 17 residues. Germline CDR1 and CDR2: MNHNS and SASEGT. V lost 0 bases and J lost 0, with 15 bases in between.

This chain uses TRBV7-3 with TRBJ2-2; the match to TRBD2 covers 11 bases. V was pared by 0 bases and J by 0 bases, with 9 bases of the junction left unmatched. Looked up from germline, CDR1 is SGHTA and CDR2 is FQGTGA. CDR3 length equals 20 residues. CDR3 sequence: CASSLTGVAGGTPNTGELFF. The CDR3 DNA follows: TGTGCCAGCAGCTTAACAGGCGTAGCGGGGGGGACCCCGAACACCGGGGAGCTGTTTTTT.

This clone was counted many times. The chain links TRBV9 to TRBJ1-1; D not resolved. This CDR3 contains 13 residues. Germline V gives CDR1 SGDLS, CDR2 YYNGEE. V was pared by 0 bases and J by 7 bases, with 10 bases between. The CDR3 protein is CASSVGGRDEAFF. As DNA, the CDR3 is TGTGCCAGCAGCGTAGGAGGTCGAGATGAAGCTTTCTTT.

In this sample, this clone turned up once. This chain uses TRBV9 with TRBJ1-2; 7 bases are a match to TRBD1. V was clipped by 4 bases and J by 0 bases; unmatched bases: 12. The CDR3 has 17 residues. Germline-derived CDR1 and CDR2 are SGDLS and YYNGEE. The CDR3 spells CASSLTGSTSPNYGYTF. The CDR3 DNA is TGTGCCAGCAGCCTGACAGGGTCAACCTCTCCTAACTATGGCTACACCTTC.

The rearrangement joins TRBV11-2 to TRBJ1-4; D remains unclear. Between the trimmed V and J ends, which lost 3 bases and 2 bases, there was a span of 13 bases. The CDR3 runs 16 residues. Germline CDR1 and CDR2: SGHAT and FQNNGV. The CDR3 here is CASSFWGSGTNEKLFF. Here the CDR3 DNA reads TGTGCCAGCAGCTTCTGGGGAAGCGGGACTAATGAAAAACTGTTTTTT. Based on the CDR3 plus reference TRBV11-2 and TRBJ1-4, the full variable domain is EAGVAQSPRYKIIEKRQSVAFWCNPISGHATLYWYQQILGQGPKLLIQFQNNGVVDDSQLPKDRFSAERLKGVDSTLKIQPAKLEDSAVYLCASSFWGSGTNEKLFFGSGTQLSVL.

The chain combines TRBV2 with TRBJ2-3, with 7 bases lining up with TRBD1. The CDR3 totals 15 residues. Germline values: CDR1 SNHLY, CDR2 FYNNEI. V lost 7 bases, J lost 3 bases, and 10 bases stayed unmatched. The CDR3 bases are TGTGCCAGCATCTTTAGGGGACAGACGACAGATACGCAGTATTTT. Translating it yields CASIFRGQTTDTQYF.

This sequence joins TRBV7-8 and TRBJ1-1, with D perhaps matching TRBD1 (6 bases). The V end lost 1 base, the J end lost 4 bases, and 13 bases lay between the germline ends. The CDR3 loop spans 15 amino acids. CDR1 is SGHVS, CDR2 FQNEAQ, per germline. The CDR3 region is CASSLVAGVVTEAFF. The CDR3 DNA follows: TGTGCCAGCAGCTTAGTTGCAGGGGTAGTCACTGAAGCTTTCTTT. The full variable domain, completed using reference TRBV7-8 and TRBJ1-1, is GAGVSQSPRYKVAKRGQDVALRCDPISGHVSLFWYQQALGQGPEFLTYFQNEAQLDKSGLPSDRFFAERPEGSVSTLKIQRTQQEDSAVYLCASSLVAGVVTEAFFGQGTRLTVV.

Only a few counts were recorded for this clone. The CDR3 sequence is CSVDPAGPGYTF. The DNA of the CDR3 is TGCAGCGTTGACCCGGCGGGACCGGGCTACACCTTC. The J gene is TRBJ1-2, the V gene TRBV29-1; TRBD1 might be the D (5 bases). V lost 3 bases, J lost 8 bases, and 13 bases lay in between. Germline V gene data show CDR1 as SQVTM and CDR2 as ANQGSEA. The CDR3 covers 12 residues.

The CDR3 loop reads CASSPWASALADTQYF. DNA for the CDR3: TGTGCCAGCTCACCCTGGGCCTCGGCGTTGGCAGATACGCAGTATTTT. The chain has TRBV18 and TRBJ2-3; D ambiguous. Germline CDR1 and CDR2: KGHSH and LQKENI. This CDR3 is 16 amino acids long. V was pared by 3 bases and J by 4 bases, with 17 bases between.

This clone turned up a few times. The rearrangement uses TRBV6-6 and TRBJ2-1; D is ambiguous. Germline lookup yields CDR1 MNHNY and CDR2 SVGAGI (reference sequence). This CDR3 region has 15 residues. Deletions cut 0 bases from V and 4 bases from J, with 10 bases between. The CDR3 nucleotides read TGTGCCAGCAGTTACTCTTCCGAGTCTTACAATGAGCAGTTCTTC. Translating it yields CASSYSSESYNEQFF.

The DNA for the CDR3 is TGTGCCAGCAGCCTAATCAATGAGCAGTTCTTC. This translates into CASSLINEQFF. This chain uses TRBV7-2 with TRBJ2-1; D gene uncertain. Germline V gene lookup returns CDR1 SGHTA and CDR2 FQGNSA. The CDR3 is 11 amino acids. V lost 5 bases and J 6 bases, leaving 5 bases between the germline ends.

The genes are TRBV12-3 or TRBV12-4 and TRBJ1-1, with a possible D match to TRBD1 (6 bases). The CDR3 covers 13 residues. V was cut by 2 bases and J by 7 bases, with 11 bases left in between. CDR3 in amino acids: CASSLRGTDEAFF. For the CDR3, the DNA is TGTGCCAGCAGTTTAAGGGGGACGGATGAAGCTTTCTTT.

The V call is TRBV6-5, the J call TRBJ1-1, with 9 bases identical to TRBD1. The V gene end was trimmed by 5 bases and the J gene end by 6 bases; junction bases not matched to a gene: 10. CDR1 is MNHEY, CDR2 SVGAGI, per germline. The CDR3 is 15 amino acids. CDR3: CASSPTGTGRPEAFF. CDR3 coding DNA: TGTGCCAGCAGTCCCACTGGGACAGGGCGGCCTGAAGCTTTCTTT.

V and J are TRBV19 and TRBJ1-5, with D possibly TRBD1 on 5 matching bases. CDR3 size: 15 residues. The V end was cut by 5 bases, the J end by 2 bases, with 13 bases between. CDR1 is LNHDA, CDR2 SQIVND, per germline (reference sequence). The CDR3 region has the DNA TGTGCCAGTAGTGAAAGGGGATCAGGCAATCAGCCCCAGCATTTT. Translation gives CASSERGSGNQPQHF.

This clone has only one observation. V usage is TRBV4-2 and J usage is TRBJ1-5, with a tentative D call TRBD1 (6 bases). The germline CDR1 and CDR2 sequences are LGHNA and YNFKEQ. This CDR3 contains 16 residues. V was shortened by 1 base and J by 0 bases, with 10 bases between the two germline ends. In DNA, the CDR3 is TGTGCCAGCAGCCAAGTAGGGGGATATAGCAATCAGCCCCAGCATTTT. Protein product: CASSQVGGYSNQPQHF.

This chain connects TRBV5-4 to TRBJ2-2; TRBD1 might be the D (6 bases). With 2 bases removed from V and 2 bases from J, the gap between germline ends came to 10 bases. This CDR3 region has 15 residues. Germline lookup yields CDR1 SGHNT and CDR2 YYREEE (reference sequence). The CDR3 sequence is CASSLNRVNTGELFF. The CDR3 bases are TGTGCCAGCAGCTTAAACAGGGTAAACACCGGGGAGCTGTTTTTT.